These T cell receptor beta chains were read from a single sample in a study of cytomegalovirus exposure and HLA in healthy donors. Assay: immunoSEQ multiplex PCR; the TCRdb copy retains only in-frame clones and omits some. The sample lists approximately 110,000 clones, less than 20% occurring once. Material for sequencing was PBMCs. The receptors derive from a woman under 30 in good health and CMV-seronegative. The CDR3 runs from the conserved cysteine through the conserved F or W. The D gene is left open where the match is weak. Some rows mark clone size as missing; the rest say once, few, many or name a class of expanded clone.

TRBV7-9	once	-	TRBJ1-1	CASSSVGGYTEAFF	TGTGCCAGCAGCTCGGTTGGTGGTTACACTGAAGCTTTCTTT
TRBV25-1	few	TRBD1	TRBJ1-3	CASSEETGGDGNTIYF	TGTGCCAGCAGTGAGGAGACAGGGGGAGATGGAAACACCATATATTTT
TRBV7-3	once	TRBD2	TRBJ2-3	CASSLSSGSGTDTQYF	TGTGCCAGCAGCTTGAGTAGCGGGAGCGGCACAGATACGCAGTATTTT
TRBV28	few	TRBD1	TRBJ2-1	CASSRTGVTRVQFF	TGTGCCAGCAGTCGGACAGGCGTTACAAGGGTGCAGTTCTTC
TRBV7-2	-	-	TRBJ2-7	CASSPTIHYEQYF	TGTGCCAGCAGCCCTACCATTCACTACGAGCAGTACTTC
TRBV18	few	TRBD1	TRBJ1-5	CASSQGQGSNQPQHF	TGTGCCAGCTCACAAGGACAGGGATCCAATCAGCCCCAGCATTTT
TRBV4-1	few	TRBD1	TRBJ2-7	CASSQGQGVGYEQYF	TGCGCCAGCAGCCAAGGCCAGGGGGTAGGCTACGAGCAGTACTTC
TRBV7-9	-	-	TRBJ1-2	CASSLPRQGYGYTF	TGTGCCAGCAGCTTACCCCGGCAGGGCTATGGCTACACCTTC
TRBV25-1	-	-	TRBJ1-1	CASRKSGVAEAFF	TGTGCCAGCAGAAAGAGCGGGGTGGCTGAAGCTTTCTTT
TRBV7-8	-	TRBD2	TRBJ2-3	CASMGGGGDTQYF	TGTGCCAGTATGGGGGGGGGAGGAGATACGCAGTATTTT
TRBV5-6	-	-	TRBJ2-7	CASSTTQGSYEQYF	TGTGCCAGCAGCACGACGCAGGGCTCCTACGAGCAGTACTTC
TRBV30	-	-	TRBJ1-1	CAWSLQGEAFF	TGTGCCTGGAGTTTACAGGGAGAAGCTTTCTTT
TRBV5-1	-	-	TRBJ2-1	CASSLGGGQNYNEQFF	TGCGCCAGCAGCTTGGGGGGTGGACAGAACTACAATGAGCAGTTCTTC
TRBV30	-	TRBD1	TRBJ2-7	CAWRTGGTASYEQYF	TGTGCCTGGAGGACAGGTGGGACAGCCTCCTACGAGCAGTACTTC
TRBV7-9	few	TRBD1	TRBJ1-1	CASSPDRLSNTEAFF	TGTGCCAGCAGCCCGGACAGGCTGTCAAACACTGAAGCTTTCTTT
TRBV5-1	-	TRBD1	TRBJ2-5	CASSQTGFAETQYF	TGCGCCAGCAGCCAGACAGGGTTTGCAGAGACCCAGTACTTC
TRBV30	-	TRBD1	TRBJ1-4	CAWRGQGGEKLFF	TGTGCCTGGAGGGGACAGGGAGGGGAAAAACTGTTTTTT
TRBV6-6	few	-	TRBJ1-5	CASSYGRRQDNQPQHF	TGTGCCAGCAGTTACGGCCGAAGACAGGACAATCAGCCCCAGCATTTT
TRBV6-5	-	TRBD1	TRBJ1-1	CASSLSTGDTEAFF	TGTGCCAGCAGTTTGAGTACAGGGGACACTGAAGCTTTCTTT
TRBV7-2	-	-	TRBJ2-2	CASSSRGGADTGELFF	TGTGCCAGCAGCTCTCGTGGGGGGGCAGACACCGGGGAGCTGTTTTTT
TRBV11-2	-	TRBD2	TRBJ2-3	CASSLELAGGTDTQYF	TGTGCCAGCAGCTTAGAACTAGCGGGAGGGACAGATACGCAGTATTTT
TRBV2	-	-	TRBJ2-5	CASSNRERETQYF	TGTGCCAGCAGTAACAGGGAGAGGGAGACCCAGTACTTC
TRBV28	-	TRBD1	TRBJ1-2	CASSSMDRAPNYGYTF	TGTGCCAGCAGTTCGATGGACAGGGCCCCTAACTATGGCTACACCTTC
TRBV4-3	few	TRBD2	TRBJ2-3	CASSPGSGRDTQYF	TGCGCCAGCAGCCCCGGTAGCGGGCGAGATACGCAGTATTTT
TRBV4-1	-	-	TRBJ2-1	CASSPDWSSYNEQFF	TGCGCCAGCAGCCCCGACTGGAGCTCCTACAATGAGCAGTTCTTC
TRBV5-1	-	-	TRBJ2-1	CASSLTGPYNEQFF	TGCGCCAGCAGCTTGACAGGGCCATACAATGAGCAGTTCTTC